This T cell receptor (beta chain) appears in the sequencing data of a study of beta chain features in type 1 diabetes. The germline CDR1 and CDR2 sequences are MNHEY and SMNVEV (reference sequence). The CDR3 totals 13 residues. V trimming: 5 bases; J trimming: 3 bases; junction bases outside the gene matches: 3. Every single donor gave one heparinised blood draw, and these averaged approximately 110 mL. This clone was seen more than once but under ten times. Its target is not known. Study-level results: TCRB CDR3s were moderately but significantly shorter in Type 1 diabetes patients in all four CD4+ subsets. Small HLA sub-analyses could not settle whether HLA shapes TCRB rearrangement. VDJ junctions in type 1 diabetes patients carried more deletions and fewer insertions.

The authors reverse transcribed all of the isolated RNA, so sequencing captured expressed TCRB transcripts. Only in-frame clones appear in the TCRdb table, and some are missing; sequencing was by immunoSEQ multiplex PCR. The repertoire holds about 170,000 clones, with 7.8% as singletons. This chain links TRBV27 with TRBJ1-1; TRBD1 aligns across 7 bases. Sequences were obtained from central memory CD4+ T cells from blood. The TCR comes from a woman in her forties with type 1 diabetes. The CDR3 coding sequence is TGTGCCAGCAGTAGACAGGGATACACTGAAGCTTTCTTT. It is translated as CASSRQGYTEAFF.